This T cell receptor (beta chain) was profiled in a study of blood T cell repertoires in COVID-19. Overall study: Donors in the United States, Italy and Spain gave samples during acute or convalescent COVID-19. Sample material is recorded as cDNA or gDNA derived from T cells, B-cell-depleted T cells, or PBMCs.

Looked up from germline, CDR1 is SGDLS and CDR2 is YYNGEE. V shed 2 bases, J shed 4 bases, and the junction held 4 bases outside the gene matches. There are 16 residues in the CDR3. In the original processing: Estimation of nucleated cell counts was performed using reference gene primer amplification. The assay was immunoSEQ multiplex PCR, and TCRdb's table has in-frame clones only and misses some. That table is the source of V, J and clone size, and D and trimming were worked out from the DNA. In the table there are about 280,000 clones, 75% to 90% of which are singletons. This clone was detected ten times or more.

The chain carries TRBV9 and TRBJ2-5; 14 bases fit TRBD2. The source of this sequence is a woman in her twenties or thirties with active or convalescent COVID-19. What was sequenced was peripheral blood. The CDR3 reads CASSVTSGGAGETQYF. The CDR3 coding sequence is TGTGCCAGCAGCGTGACTAGCGGGGGGGCAGGAGAGACCCAGTACTTC. The whole variable domain, filled in from reference TRBV9 and TRBJ2-5, reads DSGVTQTPKHLITATGQRVTLRCSPRSGDLSVYWYQQSLDQGLQFLIQYYNGEERAKGNILERFSAQQFPDLHSELNLSSLELGDSALYFCASSVTSGGAGETQYFGPGTRLLVL.